These 20 T cell receptor beta chains came from one sample sequenced in a study of cytomegalovirus exposure and HLA in healthy donors. It was with 60 Vbeta and 13 Jbeta primers that the PCR ran. Using immunoSEQ multiplex PCR, the repertoire was profiled, and TCRdb retains in-frame clones only, with some absent. The sample includes fewer than 150,000 clones, 80% seen only once; the top ten take 1%. The sequenced sample consisted of PBMCs. All receptors come from a man in his forties in good health and CMV-seronegative.

This clone was picked up one time. The gene calls are TRBV11-3 and TRBJ2-7, with TRBD2 matching 13 bases. V trimming: 5 bases; J trimming: 3 bases; junction bases outside the gene matches: 4. CDR3 length: 15 residues. Per germline, CDR1 SGHNT and CDR2 YENEEA. This CDR3 is CASSRGLAGFYEQYF. The CDR3 coding sequence is TGTGCCAGCAGCCGGGGACTAGCGGGATTCTACGAGCAGTACTTC.

This clone is a singleton in its sample. The rearrangement joins TRBV5-4 to TRBJ1-1; possibly TRBD1 for D (5 bases). Trimming left V 4 bases short and J 2 bases short, with 12 bases between. This CDR3 spans 14 amino acids. Looked up from germline, CDR1 is SGHNT and CDR2 is YYREEE (reference sequence). CDR3 sequence: CASSTGLINTEAFF. In DNA, the CDR3 is TGTGCCAGCAGCACGGGACTGATAAACACTGAAGCTTTCTTT.

This chain uses TRBV6-5 with TRBJ2-1, with D perhaps matching TRBD2 (7 bases). Trimming removed 10 bases at V and 3 bases at J, with 16 bases between. The germline gives CDR1 MNHEY, CDR2 SVGAGI. CDR3 length equals 14 residues. The CDR3 protein is CATLRGGDYNEQFF. CDR3 nucleotide sequence: TGTGCCACGTTGAGGGGGGGCGACTACAATGAGCAGTTCTTC.

The V call is TRBV7-9, the J call TRBJ2-5, with 9 positions matching TRBD1. The CDR3 runs 14 residues. From germline, CDR1 is SEHNR and CDR2 FQNEAQ (reference sequence). V lost 3 bases to trimming and J lost 5 bases; unmatched junction nucleotides: 4. The CDR3 region is CASSLDRGWETQYF. CDR3 in DNA: TGTGCCAGCAGCTTGGACAGGGGATGGGAGACCCAGTACTTC. Looking up the rest from reference TRBV7-9 and TRBJ2-5 gives the full variable domain: DTGVSQNPRHKITKRGQNVTFRCDPISEHNRLYWYRQTLGQGPEFLTYFQNEAQLEKSRLLSDRFSAERPKGSFSTLEIQRTEQGDSAMYLCASSLDRGWETQYFGPGTRLLVL.

The chain joins TRBV2 to TRBJ1-1; tentative D call: TRBD1 (5 bases). Per germline, CDR1 SNHLY and CDR2 FYNNEI. The CDR3 spans 15 residues. Trimming shortened V by 6 bases and J by 9 bases, and 23 bases separated the two germline ends. CDR3 sequence reads: CASSAIARVGGKAFF. As DNA, the CDR3 is TGTGCCAGCAGCGCAATCGCCAGGGTTGGAGGGAAAGCTTTCTTT.

The gene calls are TRBV30 and TRBJ2-7; 9 nucleotides align to TRBD1. J lost 4 bases, V lost 5 bases, and 9 bases had no gene match. CDR1 and CDR2 (germline): GTSNPN, SVGIG (reference sequence). The CDR3 spans 14 residues. The CDR3 DNA is TGTGCCTGGGAGGGGGGACAGGGCGGGTACGAGCAGTACTTC. Protein sequence: CAWEGGQGGYEQYF.

The gene calls are TRBV28 and TRBJ1-1; D call uncertain. The CDR3 length is 12 residues. Germline assignment: CDR1 MDHEN and CDR2 SYDVKM. Deletions cut 2 bases from V and 5 bases from J, with 6 bases between. The CDR3 loop is CASSLRETEAFF. CDR3 bases: TGTGCCAGCAGTTTACGGGAGACTGAAGCTTTCTTT.

The chain couples TRBV6-1 to TRBJ2-7; no reliable D call. V shed 0 bases and J shed 6 bases, with 6 bases lying between them. The CDR3 is 12 residues long. In germline, CDR1 is MNHNS, CDR2 SASEGT. For the CDR3, the DNA is TGTGCCAGCAGTGAAGCGTCGGGCGAGCAGTACTTC. It translates to CASSEASGEQYF.

The J gene is TRBJ1-5, the V gene TRBV5-5; the D is unclear. Germline V gene sequence: CDR1 SGHKS, CDR2 YYEKEE (reference sequence). This CDR3 contains 15 residues. The germline V and J ends were trimmed by 0 bases and 4 bases, with 11 bases remaining between them. CDR3 coding DNA: TGTGCCAGCAGCTTGGCGGGTACAATGAATCAGCCCCAGCATTTT. It translates to CASSLAGTMNQPQHF.

CDR3 bases: TGTGCCAGCACCCCTCCCCCCCGGGACACCCGAGCGAGTGCCCAGTACTTC. Encoded protein: CASTPPPRDTRASAQYF. The chain uses TRBV6-4 and TRBJ2-5; TRBD1 might be the D (6 bases). Trimming removed 7 bases from V and 9 bases from J, with 30 bases in between. Germline CDR1 reads MRHNA; CDR2 reads SNTAGT. The CDR3 covers 17 residues.

This clone was picked up a small number of times. The chain couples TRBV2 to TRBJ2-2, with 9 bases aligning to TRBD2. Germline CDR1 is SNHLY and CDR2 is FYNNEI. The CDR3 consists of 14 residues. V lost 6 bases to trimming and J lost 3 bases; unmatched junction nucleotides: 2. Here the CDR3 DNA reads TGTGCCAGCAGGCTAGCGGGGCACACCGGGGAGCTGTTTTTT. Translation gives CASRLAGHTGELFF.

The rearrangement uses TRBV7-2 and TRBJ1-5; a possible D gene is TRBD1 (5 bases). The V gene lost 1 base and the J gene lost 2 bases, with 12 bases spanning the gap. Germline CDR1 is SGHTA and CDR2 is FQGNSA. CDR3 length equals 16 residues. This CDR3 is CASSLGQGMGNQPQHF. CDR3 sequence (DNA): TGTGCCAGCAGCTTAGGGCAGGGTATGGGCAATCAGCCCCAGCATTTT.

The CDR3 region has the DNA TGCGCCAGCAGCCCACTCCCAGGGGGCAATGAGCAGTTCTTC. Translation: CASSPLPGGNEQFF. J is TRBJ2-1 and V is TRBV5-1; 7 positions agree with TRBD1. CDR1 is SGHRS, CDR2 YFSETQ, per germline. Trimming cost V 4 bases and J 6 bases; bases outside gene matches: 7. CDR3 length: 14 amino acids.

This clone turned up a few times. This chain uses TRBV19 with TRBJ2-1; 12 bases align to TRBD2. Germline CDR1 LNHDA, CDR2 SQIVND (reference sequence). CDR3 size: 15 residues. With V trimmed by 8 bases and J by 8 bases, 10 bases remained unmatched. The CDR3 is CASSRLAGDIYEQFF. CDR3 DNA: TGTGCCAGTTCCCGACTAGCGGGAGATATATATGAGCAGTTCTTC.

This chain joins TRBV6-1 and TRBJ2-1; 10 nucleotides line up with TRBD2. V shed 2 bases and J 0 bases; nucleotides not matched to a gene: 10. CDR3 length: 19 residues. Germline-derived CDR1 and CDR2 are MNHNS and SASEGT. The DNA for the CDR3 is TGTGCCAGCAGTGAATCGAGTAGCGGGAGGTTAGGCTCCTACAATGAGCAGTTCTTC. It translates to CASSESSSGRLGSYNEQFF.

The chain combines TRBV6-1 with TRBJ1-3; 7 bases align to TRBD1. The CDR3 is 15 amino acids. Germline-derived CDR1 and CDR2 are MNHNS and SASEGT. V shed 4 bases, J shed 2 bases, and the junction held 5 bases outside the gene matches. CDR3 residues: CASSVQGKAGNTIYF. The CDR3 coding sequence is TGTGCCAGCAGTGTACAGGGGAAGGCTGGAAACACCATATATTTT.

This sequence joins TRBV18 and TRBJ2-7; 7 bases map to TRBD2. V shed 6 bases and J 0 bases; nucleotides not matched to a gene: 11. CDR1 KGHSH and CDR2 LQKENI come from the germline V gene. This CDR3 comprises 16 residues. CDR3 region: CASSPLSGDSSYEQYF. In DNA form, the CDR3 reads TGTGCCAGCTCCCCCCTAAGCGGGGATTCCTCCTACGAGCAGTACTTC.

The chain joins TRBV7-9 to TRBJ2-5, with TRBD2 matching 7 bases. Germline V gene lookup returns CDR1 SEHNR and CDR2 FQNEAQ (reference sequence). Unmatched junction bases numbered 17, after V lost 5 bases and J lost 5 bases. This CDR3 is 17 amino acids long. For the CDR3, the DNA is TGTGCCAGCAGCAAAGAATCGGGGGGACGGGTAGAGGAGACCCAGTACTTC. As protein: CASSKESGGRVEETQYF.

The chain combines TRBV29-1 with TRBJ2-3; D is perhaps TRBD1 (6 bases). Germline loops: CDR1 SQVTM, CDR2 ANQGSEA. The CDR3 contains 14 residues. V lost 8 bases, J lost 1 base, and 16 bases lay in between. The CDR3: CSTAGQTGTDTQYF. CDR3 nucleotide sequence: TGCAGCACCGCAGGACAGACGGGCACAGATACGCAGTATTTT.

This sequence joins TRBV6-5 and TRBJ2-1, with 10 bases aligning to TRBD1. V was clipped by 6 bases and J by 4 bases; unmatched bases: 6. In germline, CDR1 is MNHEY, CDR2 SVGAGI. The CDR3 contains 15 residues. CDR3 protein: CASRTGTGAYNEQFF. Here the CDR3 DNA reads TGTGCCAGCAGAACCGGGACAGGGGCTTACAATGAGCAGTTCTTC.